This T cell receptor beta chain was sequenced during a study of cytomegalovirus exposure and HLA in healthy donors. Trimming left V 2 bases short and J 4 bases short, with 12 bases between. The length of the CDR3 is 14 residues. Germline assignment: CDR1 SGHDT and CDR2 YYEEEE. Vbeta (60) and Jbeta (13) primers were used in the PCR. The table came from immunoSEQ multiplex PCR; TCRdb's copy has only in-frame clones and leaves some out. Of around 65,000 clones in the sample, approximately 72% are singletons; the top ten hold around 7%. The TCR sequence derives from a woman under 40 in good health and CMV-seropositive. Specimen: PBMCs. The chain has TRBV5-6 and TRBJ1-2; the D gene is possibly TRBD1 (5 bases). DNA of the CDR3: TGTGCCAGCAGCTTAAGGGGCAGTGGCTATGGCTACACCTTC. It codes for CASSLRGSGYGYTF.